This T cell receptor beta chain derives from a study of T cells in tuberculosis (dated by TCRdb to 2016 to 2019). Notes on the research overall: The study combined CD1B tetramers and high-throughput TCR immunosequencing to characterize T cells specific for the mycobacterial lipid antigen glucose monomycolate (GMM). A South African clinical cohort compared IGRA-negative adolescents, IGRA-positive adolescents with latent tuberculosis and adults with active tuberculosis, ten per group.

The CDR3, cysteine through phenylalanine, is 18 amino acids long. Only CDR3 DNA remains: 54 bases, in frame from the first base. At the junction V is shortened by 0 bases and J by 4 bases, with 21 bases in between. Taken from the germline V gene, the CDR1 and CDR2 loops are LGHNA and YSLEER. Findings and caveats that apply to the study as a whole: The smaller NN-distances were partly driven by shorter CDR3-alpha lengths in active tuberculosis patients, and the difference for TCR-beta did not reach statistical significance. Clinical samples were selected based on the availability of cryopreserved specimens, with adults included as active tuberculosis cases and adolescents included as controls. Smaller mean NN-distances to GMM-specific TCRs were observed in active tuberculosis TCR-alpha repertoires than in IGRA-negative controls, suggesting clonal expansion of GMM-specific TCRs. Using GEM motif frequencies, a classifier achieved 60% to 70% accuracy, whereas a classifier built on the diverse GMM-specific repertoire got to 87% accuracy (AUROC more than 0.85).

The immunoSEQ multiplex PCR assay was used to generate TCR libraries, with TCR-beta and/or TCR-alpha/delta assays applied to each sample. The amplified TCR libraries were sequenced on the Illumina high-throughput platform. The authors' pipeline ran thus. Clustering and dimensionality reduction relied on pairwise TCRdist distances among GMM-specific receptors from T cells that were either sorted ex vivo or expanded in vitro. Each clinical repertoire received a mean NN-distance score, defined as the average TCRdist to the nearest 10% of tetramer-positive reference sequences. GEM TCR motif frequency was computed as the fraction of unique TCRs matching known GEM sequences by V/J usage and CDR3 length. Linear discriminant analysis with leave-one-out cross-validation, implemented in scikit-learn, was used to classify active tuberculosis. TCRdb took over this immuneACCESS table, retaining in-frame rearrangements with V and J assigned. Such tables are incomplete; in checked studies, under half of the missing clones stem from an unresolved V gene, and the remainder is unexplained. The DNA gave D and trimming, while V, J and clone size come from that table. Recorded for this sample are 35,000 to 40,000 clones; almost 95% of them occurred a single time. Together, the top ten hold 9.5% to 13% of the sample.

At study entry, a tuberculin skin test and the QuantiFERON-TB GOLD In-Tube IGRA were used to screen adolescents for latent tuberculosis infection. Unsorted cryopreserved PBMC were immunosequenced, covering on average about 100,000 T cells per clinical donor. Eleven high schools in the Worcester region of the Western Cape, South Africa, served as enrollment sites for adolescents aged 12 to 18 years. About 10 M. tuberculosis-infected adolescents and approximately ten uninfected adolescents, matched for age and sex, were selected. PBMC from adolescents were isolated by density centrifugation from freshly drawn heparinized blood and were then cryopreserved. As regards this clone: No cognate antigen has been identified for it. Per-base quality was not reported, and no clone a single base away is much larger than it.

The sequence was obtained from a donor aged 10-30 years with latent tuberculosis or without tuberculosis infection. Some clones in this sample may be carry-over from other donors' samples. The specimen sequenced was PBMCs. The rearrangement joined TRBV4-3 to TRBJ1-2; a tentative D match to TRBD1 spans 6 bases. The encoded CDR3 is CASSQDYIGETGLYGYTF. The sequenced DNA: TGCGCCAGCAGCCAAGATTATATCGGTGAGACAGGCCTCTATGGCTACACCTTC.